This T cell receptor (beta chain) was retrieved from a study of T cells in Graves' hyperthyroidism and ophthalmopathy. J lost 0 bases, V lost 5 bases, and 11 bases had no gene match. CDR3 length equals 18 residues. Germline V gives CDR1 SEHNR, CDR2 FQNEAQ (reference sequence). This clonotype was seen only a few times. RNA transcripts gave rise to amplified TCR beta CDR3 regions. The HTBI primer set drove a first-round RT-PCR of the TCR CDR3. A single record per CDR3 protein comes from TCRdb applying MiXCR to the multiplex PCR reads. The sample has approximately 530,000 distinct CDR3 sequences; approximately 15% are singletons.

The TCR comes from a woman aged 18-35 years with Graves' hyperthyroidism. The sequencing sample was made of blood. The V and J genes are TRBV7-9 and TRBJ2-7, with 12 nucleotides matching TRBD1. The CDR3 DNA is TGTGCCAGCAGCCCGTGGGCCGGGACAGGGGGCCCCTCCTACGAGCAGTACTTC. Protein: CASSPWAGTGGPSYEQYF.